This T cell receptor beta chain originates from a study of blood T cell repertoires in COVID-19. In the source study's methods: From reference gene primer amplification, estimates of nucleated cell counts were derived. Data came from immunoSEQ multiplex PCR; TCRdb stores just in-frame clones and leaves some out. Clonal size and the V and J genes are those of that table, whereas D and trimming came from the DNA. The repertoire includes under 350,000 clones, approximately 83% of them detected once, and 9.5% to 12% sits in the top ten. Germline CDR1 is LNHDA and CDR2 is SQIVND (reference sequence). The CDR3 runs 15 residues. V was pared by 3 bases and J by 0 bases, with 11 bases between.

This TCR was recovered from a woman between 65 and 79 years old with acute or convalescent COVID-19. The J gene is TRBJ2-5, the V gene TRBV19, with no clear D. What was sequenced was peripheral blood. The CDR3 sequence is CASSMRGQYQETQYF. CDR3 DNA sequence: TGTGCCAGTAGTATGCGAGGCCAATACCAAGAGACCCAGTACTTC.